This entry describes one T cell receptor (beta chain). One end of the junction does not line up with germline, which may come from a read error. A constant-region primer served to make TCR beta cDNA from approximately 490 ng total RNA. TCR beta libraries came from three nested multiplex PCR rounds using slightly modified ARM-PCR. It was with TRBV1-TRBV30 forward primers and a C-beta reverse primer that the first two PCR rounds were run, at 10 cycles each. TCRdb analysed the multiplex PCR reads with MiXCR anew, one entry per CDR3 protein. The repertoire holds 40,000 to 55,000 distinct CDR3 sequences, with about two thirds as singletons. This sample is part of a study of tumor-infiltrating lymphocytes in primary liver carcinoma. Co-extraction of RNA and DNA was performed on about 20-32 mg of unsorted bulk tissue. The CDR3 extends over 15 amino acids. Looked up from germline, CDR1 is SGHDN and CDR2 is FVKESK.

This TCR was recovered from a man between 40 and 49 years old with primary liver carcinoma and hepatitis B virus infection. This chain joins TRBV14 and TRBJ2-5, with D maybe TRBD2 (6 bases). The sample was liver tumor tissue from sampling region 5. Subset: tumor region T5, tumor centre. DNA for the CDR3: TGTGCCAGCAGCCAAGAGAGTGGAGGGGAAGAGAGCCAGTACTTC. Protein product: CASSQESGGEESQYF.